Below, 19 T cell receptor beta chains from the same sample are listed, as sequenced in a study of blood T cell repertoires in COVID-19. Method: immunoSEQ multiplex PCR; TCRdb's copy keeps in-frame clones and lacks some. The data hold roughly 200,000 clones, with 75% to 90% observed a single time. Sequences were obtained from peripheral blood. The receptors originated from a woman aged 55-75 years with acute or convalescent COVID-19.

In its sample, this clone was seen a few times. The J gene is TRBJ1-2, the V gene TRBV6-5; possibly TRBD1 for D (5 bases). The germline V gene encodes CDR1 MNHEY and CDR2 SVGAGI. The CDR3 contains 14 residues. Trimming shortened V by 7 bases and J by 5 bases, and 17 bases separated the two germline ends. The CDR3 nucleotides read TGTGCCAGCACCCGCACAGGAGCCCCTTATGGCTACACCTTC. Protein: CASTRTGAPYGYTF.

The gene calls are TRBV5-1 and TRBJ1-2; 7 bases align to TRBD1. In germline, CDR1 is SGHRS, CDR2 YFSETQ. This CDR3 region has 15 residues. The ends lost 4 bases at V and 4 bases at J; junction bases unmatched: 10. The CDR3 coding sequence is TGCGCCAGCAGCCTAGGGACAGCTCCCGTCTATGGCTACACCTTC. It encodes CASSLGTAPVYGYTF.

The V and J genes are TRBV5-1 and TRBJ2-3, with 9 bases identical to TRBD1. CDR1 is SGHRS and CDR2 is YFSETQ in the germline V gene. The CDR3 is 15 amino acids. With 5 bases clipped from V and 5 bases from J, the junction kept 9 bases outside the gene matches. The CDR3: CASSHETGGGDTQYF. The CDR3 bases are TGCGCCAGCAGTCACGAGACAGGGGGAGGAGATACGCAGTATTTT.

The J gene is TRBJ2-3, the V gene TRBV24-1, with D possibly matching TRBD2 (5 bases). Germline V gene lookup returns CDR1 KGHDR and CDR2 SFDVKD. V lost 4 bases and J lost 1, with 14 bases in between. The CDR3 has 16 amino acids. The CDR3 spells CATSDYSEGGTDTQYF. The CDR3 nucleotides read TGTGCCACCAGTGACTATAGCGAGGGAGGCACAGATACGCAGTATTTT.

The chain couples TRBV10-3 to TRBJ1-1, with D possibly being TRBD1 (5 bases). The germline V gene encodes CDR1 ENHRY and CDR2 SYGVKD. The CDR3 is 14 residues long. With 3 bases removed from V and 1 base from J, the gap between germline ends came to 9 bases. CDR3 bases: TGTGCCATCAGTGATAGGGGTGGGAACACTGAAGCTTTCTTT. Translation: CAISDRGGNTEAFF.

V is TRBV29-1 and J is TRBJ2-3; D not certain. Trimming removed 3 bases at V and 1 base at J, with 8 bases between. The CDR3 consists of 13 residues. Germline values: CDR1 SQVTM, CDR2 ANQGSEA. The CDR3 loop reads CSVEPPGTDTQYF. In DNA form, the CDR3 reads TGCAGCGTTGAGCCCCCGGGCACAGATACGCAGTATTTT.

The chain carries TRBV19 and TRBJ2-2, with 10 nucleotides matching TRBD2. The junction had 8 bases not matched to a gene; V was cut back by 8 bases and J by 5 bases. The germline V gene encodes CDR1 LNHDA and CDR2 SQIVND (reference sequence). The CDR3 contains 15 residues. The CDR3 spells CASGGLAGVTGELFF. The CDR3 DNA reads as TGTGCCAGTGGGGGGCTAGCGGGAGTTACCGGGGAGCTGTTTTTT.

CDR3 sequence: CASMGDRAGYTF. In DNA form, the CDR3 reads TGTGCCAGTATGGGAGACAGGGCTGGCTACACCTTC. The V gene is TRBV19, the J gene TRBJ1-2; 7 nucleotides align to TRBD1. This CDR3 region has 12 residues. The V and J ends lost 7 bases and 7 bases, in that order; junction bases with no gene match: 6. The germline gives CDR1 LNHDA, CDR2 SQIVND (reference sequence).

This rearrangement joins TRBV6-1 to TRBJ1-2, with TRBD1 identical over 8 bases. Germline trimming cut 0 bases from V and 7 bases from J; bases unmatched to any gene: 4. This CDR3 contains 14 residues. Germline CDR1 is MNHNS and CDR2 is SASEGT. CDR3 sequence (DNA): TGTGCCAGCAGTGAAGCGTCAACAGGGGGTGGCTACACCTTC. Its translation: CASSEASTGGGYTF.

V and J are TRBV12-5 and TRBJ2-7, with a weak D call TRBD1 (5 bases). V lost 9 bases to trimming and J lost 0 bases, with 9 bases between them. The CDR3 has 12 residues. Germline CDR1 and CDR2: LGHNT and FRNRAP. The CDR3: CASRRDSYEQYV. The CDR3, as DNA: TGTGCTAGCCGCAGGGACTCCTACGAGCAGTACGTC.

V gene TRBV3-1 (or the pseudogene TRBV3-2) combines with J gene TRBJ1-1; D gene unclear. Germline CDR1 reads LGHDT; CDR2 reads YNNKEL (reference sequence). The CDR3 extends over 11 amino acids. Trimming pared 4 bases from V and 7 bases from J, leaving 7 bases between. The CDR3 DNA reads TGTGCCAGCAGCCCCCTAGGTGAAGCTTTCTTT. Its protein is CASSPLGEAFF.

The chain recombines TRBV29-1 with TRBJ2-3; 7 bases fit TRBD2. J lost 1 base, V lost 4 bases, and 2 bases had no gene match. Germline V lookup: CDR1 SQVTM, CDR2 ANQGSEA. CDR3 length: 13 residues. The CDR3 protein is CSVVRGGTDTQYF. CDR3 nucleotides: TGCAGCGTTGTTCGGGGGGGCACAGATACGCAGTATTTT.

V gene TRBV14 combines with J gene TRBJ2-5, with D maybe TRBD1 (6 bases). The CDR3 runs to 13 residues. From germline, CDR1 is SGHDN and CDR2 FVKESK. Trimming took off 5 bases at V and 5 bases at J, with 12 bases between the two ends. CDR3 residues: CASSYRVRETQYF. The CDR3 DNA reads TGTGCCAGCAGCTACAGGGTGCGGGAGACCCAGTACTTC.

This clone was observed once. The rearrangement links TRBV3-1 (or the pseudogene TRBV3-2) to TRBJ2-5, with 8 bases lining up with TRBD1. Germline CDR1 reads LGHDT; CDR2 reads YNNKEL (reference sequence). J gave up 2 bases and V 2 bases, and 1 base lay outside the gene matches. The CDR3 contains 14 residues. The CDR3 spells CASSQRTGQETQYF. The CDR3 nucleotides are TGTGCCAGCAGCCAACGGACAGGGCAAGAGACCCAGTACTTC.

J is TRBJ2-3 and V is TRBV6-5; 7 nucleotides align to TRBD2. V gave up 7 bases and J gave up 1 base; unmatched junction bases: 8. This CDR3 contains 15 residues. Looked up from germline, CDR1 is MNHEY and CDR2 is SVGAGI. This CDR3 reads CASTKLGGGTDTQYF. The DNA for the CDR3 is TGTGCCAGCACCAAGCTGGGGGGGGGCACAGATACGCAGTATTTT.

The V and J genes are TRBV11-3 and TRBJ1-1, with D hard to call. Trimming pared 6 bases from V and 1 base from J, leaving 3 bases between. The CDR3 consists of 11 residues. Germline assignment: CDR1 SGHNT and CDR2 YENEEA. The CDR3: CASSRNTEAFF. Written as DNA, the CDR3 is TGTGCCAGCAGTCGGAACACTGAAGCTTTCTTT.

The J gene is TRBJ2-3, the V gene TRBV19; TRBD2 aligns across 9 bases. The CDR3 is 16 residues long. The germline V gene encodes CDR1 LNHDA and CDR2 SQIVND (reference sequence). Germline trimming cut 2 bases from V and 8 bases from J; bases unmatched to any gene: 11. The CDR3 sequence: CASSISALRTSATQYF. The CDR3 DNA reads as TGTGCCAGTAGTATATCGGCCCTACGGACTAGCGCTACGCAGTATTTT.

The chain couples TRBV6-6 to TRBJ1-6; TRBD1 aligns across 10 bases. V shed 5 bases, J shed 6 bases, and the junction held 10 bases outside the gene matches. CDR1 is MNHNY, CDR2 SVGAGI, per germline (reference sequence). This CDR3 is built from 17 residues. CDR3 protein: CASSQIGTGVSNSPLHF. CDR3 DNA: TGTGCCAGCAGTCAGATAGGGACAGGGGTATCTAATTCACCCCTCCACTTT.

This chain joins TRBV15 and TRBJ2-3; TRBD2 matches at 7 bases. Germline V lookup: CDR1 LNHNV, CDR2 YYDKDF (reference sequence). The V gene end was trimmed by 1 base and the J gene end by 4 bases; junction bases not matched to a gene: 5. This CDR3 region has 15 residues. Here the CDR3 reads CATSRGLAGADTQYF. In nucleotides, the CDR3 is TGTGCCACCAGCAGAGGACTAGCCGGGGCAGATACGCAGTATTTT.